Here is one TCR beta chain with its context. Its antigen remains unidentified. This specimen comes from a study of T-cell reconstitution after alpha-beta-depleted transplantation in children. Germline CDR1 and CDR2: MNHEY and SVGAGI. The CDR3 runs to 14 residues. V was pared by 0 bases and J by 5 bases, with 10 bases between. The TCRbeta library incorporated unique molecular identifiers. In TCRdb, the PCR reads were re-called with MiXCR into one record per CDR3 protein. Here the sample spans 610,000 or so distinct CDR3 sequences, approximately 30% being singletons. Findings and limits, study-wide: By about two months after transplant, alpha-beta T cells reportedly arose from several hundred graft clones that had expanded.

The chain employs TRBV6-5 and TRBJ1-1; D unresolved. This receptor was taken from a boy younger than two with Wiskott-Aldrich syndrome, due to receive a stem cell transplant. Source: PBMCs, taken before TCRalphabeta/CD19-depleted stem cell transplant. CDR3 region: CASSYSNRATEAFF. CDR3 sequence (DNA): TGTGCCAGCAGTTACTCGAATAGGGCGACTGAAGCTTTCTTT.